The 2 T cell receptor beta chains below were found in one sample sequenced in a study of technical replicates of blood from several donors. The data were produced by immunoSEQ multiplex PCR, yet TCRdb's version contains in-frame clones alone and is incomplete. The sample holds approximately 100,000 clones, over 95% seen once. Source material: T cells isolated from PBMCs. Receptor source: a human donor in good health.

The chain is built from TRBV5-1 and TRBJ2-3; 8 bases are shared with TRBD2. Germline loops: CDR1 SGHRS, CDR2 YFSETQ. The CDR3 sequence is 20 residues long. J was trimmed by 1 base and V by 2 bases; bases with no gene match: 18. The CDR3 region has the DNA TGCGCCAGCAGCTTCGCGGGGGGCTCGTCCAAGTACCCGGGCACAGATACGCAGTATTTT. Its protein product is CASSFAGGSSKYPGTDTQYF.

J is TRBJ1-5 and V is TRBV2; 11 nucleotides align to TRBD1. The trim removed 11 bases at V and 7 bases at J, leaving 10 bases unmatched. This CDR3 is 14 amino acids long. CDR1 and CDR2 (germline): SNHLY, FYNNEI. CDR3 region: CAFRTGGAEQPQHF. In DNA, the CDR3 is TGTGCCTTCCGGACAGGGGGCGCGGAACAGCCCCAGCATTTT.